This TCR beta chain was observed in a study of cytomegalovirus exposure and HLA in healthy donors. Overall study results and limits: Listed as cytomegalovirus-associated were 170 or so TCR beta chains. Later analysis suggested most CMV-associated TCR beta chains were HLA-restricted.

Turning to this clone: What it recognizes is unknown.

This CDR3 is 16 amino acids long. Germline V gene data show CDR1 as SGHTA and CDR2 as FQGNSA. V was clipped by 1 base and J by 1 base, with 13 bases between them. The PCR employed 60 Vbeta primers together with 13 Jbeta primers. The table came from immunoSEQ multiplex PCR; TCRdb's copy has only in-frame clones and leaves some out. The sample shows 100,000 to 150,000 clones, roughly 80% of them seen only once. The chain combines TRBV7-2 with TRBJ1-1; maybe TRBD1 (5 bases). The sample was PBMCs. This TCR derives from a woman aged 55-70 years in good health and CMV-seronegative. CDR3 region: CASSLVFGRANTEAFF. The CDR3 region has the DNA TGTGCCAGCAGCTTAGTCTTTGGCAGGGCGAACACTGAAGCTTTCTTT.